Listed below are T cell receptor beta chains from one sample, sequenced in a study of blood T cell repertoires in COVID-19. Profiled with immunoSEQ multiplex PCR; TCRdb holds only in-frame clones, not every one. In the table there are tens of thousands of clones, around 80% of which are singletons. Sequenced input: peripheral blood. The receptors were sampled from a man in his 70s with acute or convalescent COVID-19. Both conserved end residues are part of each CDR3. The D gene is left open where the match is weak. A clone size is listed for some rows: how often the clone was seen (once, few, many), or a class if it is expanded.

clone_size j_call d_call v_call cdr3_nt cdr3_aa
once TRBJ2-3 TRBD2 TRBV5-3 TGTGCCAGAAGCCCCGGGACTACCTTTGGCCTTGTTCGTACGCAGTATTTT CARSPGTTFGLVRTQYF
- TRBJ1-1 - TRBV5-5 TGTGCCAGCAGCCTAACGACAGGGAACACTGAAGCTTTCTTT CASSLTTGNTEAFF
- TRBJ1-4 - TRBV5-1 TGCGCCAGCAGCTTGGAAGGGAGCCGTAATGAAAAACTGTTTTTT CASSLEGSRNEKLFF
- TRBJ1-2 - TRBV15 TGTGCCACCAGCAGAGACCCAAATCCTAACTATGGCTACACCTTC CATSRDPNPNYGYTF
- TRBJ1-4 TRBD1 TRBV6-5 TGTGCCAGCAGACCGGGACAGGGTAATGAAAAACTGTTTTTT CASRPGQGNEKLFF
few TRBJ1-3 - TRBV4-1 TGCGCCAGCAGCCAAGAGAACAGGAGCTCTGGAAACACCATATATTTT CASSQENRSSGNTIYF
few TRBJ1-1 TRBD1 TRBV18 TGTGCCAGCTCACGGGGACAGGGCTTCGGGAACACTGAAGCTTTCTTT CASSRGQGFGNTEAFF
- TRBJ2-5 TRBD1 TRBV19 TGTGCCAGTAGTATCGGAACAGGGGGTCAGACCCAGTACTTC CASSIGTGGQTQYF
- TRBJ2-7 TRBD1 TRBV7-9 TGTGCCAGCAGCTCCAGAGCCGGGACAGGGATTGGGGGCGAGCAGTACTTC CASSSRAGTGIGGEQYF
- TRBJ2-7 TRBD2 TRBV5-5 TGTGCCAGCAGGGGGGGGAACCCTCTACCCTACGAGCAGTACTTC CASRGGNPLPYEQYF
- TRBJ1-1 - TRBV4-1 TGCGCCAGCAGCCTCAGAAAGGACCGGGGGGACACTGAAGCTTTCTTT CASSLRKDRGDTEAFF
- TRBJ1-5 - TRBV24-1 TGTGCCACCAGTGACAGGGGTGGTCAGCCCCAGCATTTT CATSDRGGQPQHF
- TRBJ2-7 - TRBV3-1/TRBV3-2 TGTGCCAGCAGCCTCGGACATACTCCACCCTACGAGCAGTACTTC CASSLGHTPPYEQYF
- TRBJ2-5 - TRBV7-2 TGTGCCAGCAGCTTGTGGGGGGAGCGGGTGACCCAGTACTTC CASSLWGERVTQYF
- TRBJ1-6 TRBD1 TRBV18 TGTGCCAGCTCACCCGGGACAGGCATTGGAAATTCACCCCTCCACTTT CASSPGTGIGNSPLHF